This T cell receptor beta chain was identified in a study of shared clonotypes between healthy human individuals. Whole-study findings and limits: Naive subsets generally had larger estimated richness than memory subsets.

CDR1 is MNHEY and CDR2 is SVGAGI in the germline V gene. The CDR3 contains 14 residues. The ends were cut back, 3 bases at V and 4 bases at J, with 13 bases in the middle. As for this clone: Its target is not known.

The method was immunoSEQ multiplex PCR; TCRdb's version includes in-frame clones alone and lacks a portion of them. This sample has about 2.4 million clones, with 93% found just once. Donation came from healthy HIV-negative adults that had no recent acute infections or vaccinations. The sequence came from a man aged 18 to 29 in good health. Some clones in this sample may be carry-over from other donors' samples. Material: naive CD4+ T cells from PBMCs. Specified subset: CD45RA+ positively selected. The chain recombines TRBV6-5 with TRBJ2-7; no clear D gene. The CDR3 protein is CASSYRGREYEQYF. CDR3 DNA: TGTGCCAGCAGTTATCGTGGCAGAGAGTACGAGCAGTACTTC.